This T cell receptor beta chain originates from a study of identical twins. TCRdb recomputed calls from the 5' RACE reads with MiXCR, one row per CDR3 protein. The sample includes about 520,000 distinct CDR3 sequences, around 20% of them seen just once. With 0 bases clipped from V and 4 bases from J, the junction kept 5 bases outside the gene matches. Germline loops: CDR1 SGHTA, CDR2 FQGNSA. This CDR3 is built from 15 residues. Study-wide findings and caveats: Weaker excess twin sharing was observed in beta out-of-frame sequences. Within monozygotic twins, out-of-frame TCR alpha sharing was underestimated by the models. Those out-of-frame alpha sequences shared by twins showed an excess of low generation probability.

On this clonotype: Its antigen is still unknown.

These same data were also listed under a study on T cells expressing NK-cell markers.

The sequenced material came from CD4+ T cells sorted from blood. This clonotype was sampled from a woman between 18 and 29 years old in good health. This chain uses TRBV7-2 with TRBJ2-7; 8 nucleotides align to TRBD2. As DNA, the CDR3 is TGTGCCAGCAGCTTAGCGCCGGGGGGGCCTTACGAGCAGTACTTC. Translating gives CASSLAPGGPYEQYF.